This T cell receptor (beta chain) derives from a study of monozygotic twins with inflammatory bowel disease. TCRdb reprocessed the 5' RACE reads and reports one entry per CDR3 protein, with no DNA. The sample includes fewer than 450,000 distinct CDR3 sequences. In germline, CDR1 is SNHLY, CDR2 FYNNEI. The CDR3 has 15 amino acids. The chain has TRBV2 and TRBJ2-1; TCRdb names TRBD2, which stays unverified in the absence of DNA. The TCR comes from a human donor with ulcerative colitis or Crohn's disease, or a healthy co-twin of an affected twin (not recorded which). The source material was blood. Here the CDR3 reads CASSVGLAGYNEQFF. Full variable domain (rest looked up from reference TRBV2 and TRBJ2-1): EPEVTQTPSHQVTQMGQEVILRCVPISNHLYFYWYRQILGQKVEFLVSFYNNEISEKSEIFDDQFSVERPDGSNFTLKIRSTKLEDSAMYFCASSVGLAGYNEQFFGPGTRLTVL.